This T cell receptor (beta chain) was profiled in a study of T cell repertoires in cytomegalovirus infection. In germline, CDR1 is KGHDR, CDR2 SFDVKD. The CDR3 extends over 16 amino acids. J gave up 7 bases and V 4 bases, and 10 bases lay outside the gene matches. For this clonotype: No antigen is known for it.

TCRdb recomputed calls from the reads with MiXCR, one row per CDR3 protein. The sample gives around 900,000 distinct CDR3 sequences, under 40% of which show up once; roughly 12% is in the top ten. The source is a human donor in good health (CMV status not recorded). Some clones in this sample may be carry-over from other donors' samples. Specimen: cultured CD8+ T cells from PBMCs, collected from culture after CMV antigen stimulation. The V gene is TRBV24-1, the J gene TRBJ2-1; TRBD1 matches 9 bases. CDR3 residues: CATSDPWTGAVNEQFF. In nucleotides, the CDR3 is TGTGCCACCAGTGACCCCTGGACAGGGGCGGTGAATGAGCAGTTCTTC.